This T cell receptor beta chain was captured in a study of vaccination and CD4 T cells after COVID-19. Sequenced with the Oncomine TCR Beta short-read assay was DNA taken from cultured CD4+ T cells. Scientists extracted genomic DNA from CD4+ T cells grown in culture. TCRdb fed the PCR reads into MiXCR, producing one record per CDR3 protein. The table records 15,000 or so distinct CDR3 sequences, approximately 36% of them present only once. Whole-study findings and limits: Convalescent patients had a median roughly 84% of post-vaccine SARS-CoV-2-reactive clones that were detected only after vaccination, not before it.

In this sample, this clonotype turned up a few times. Antigen: not known. J gave up 3 bases and V 1 base, and 6 bases lay outside the gene matches. From germline, CDR1 is MNHEY and CDR2 SVGAGI. The CDR3 loop spans 16 amino acids. Treatment noted: roughly ten-day PBMC culture with coronavirus spike peptide pools or control peptides (ViraFEST assay). The chain recombines TRBV6-5 with TRBJ1-1; 9 bases are a match to TRBD1. The sample was CD4+ T cells from blood, cultured in vitro. The TCR was taken from a human donor who had recovered from COVID-19. CDR3 in amino acids: CASSYYGTGLDTEAFF. In DNA form, the CDR3 reads TGTGCCAGCAGTTACTACGGGACAGGGTTGGACACTGAAGCTTTCTTT.